This TCR beta chain derives from a study of blood T cell repertoires in COVID-19. This CDR3 is built from 15 residues. Germline trimming cut 3 bases from V and 3 bases from J; bases unmatched to any gene: 5. Germline-derived CDR1 and CDR2 are MGHDK and SYGVNS. Clones were sequenced by immunoSEQ multiplex PCR, and TCRdb holds only the in-frame ones, with some missing. The sample has nearly 110,000 clones, approximately 80% seen once. This receptor was obtained from a woman aged 55 to 70 with acute or convalescent COVID-19. Sequencing was performed on peripheral blood. The gene calls are TRBV25-1 and TRBJ1-1, with 9 nucleotides matching TRBD1. The CDR3 DNA is TGTGCCAGCAGTGATACGACAGGGGGTTACACTGAAGCTTTCTTT. It is translated as CASSDTTGGYTEAFF.